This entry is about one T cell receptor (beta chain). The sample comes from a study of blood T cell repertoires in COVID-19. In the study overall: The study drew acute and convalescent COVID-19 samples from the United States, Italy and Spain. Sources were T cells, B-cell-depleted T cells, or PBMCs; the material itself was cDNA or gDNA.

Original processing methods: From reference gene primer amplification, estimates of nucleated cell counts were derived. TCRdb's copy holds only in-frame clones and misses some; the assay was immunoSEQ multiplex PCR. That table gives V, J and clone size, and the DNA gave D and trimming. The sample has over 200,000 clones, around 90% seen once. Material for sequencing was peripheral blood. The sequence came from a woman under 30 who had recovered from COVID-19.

DNA of the CDR3: TGTGCCATCAGTGAAGGGACAGGCCTCTATGGCTACACCTTC. Its protein is CAISEGTGLYGYTF. J is TRBJ1-2 and V is TRBV10-3; TRBD1 matches at 8 bases. There are 14 residues in the CDR3. Losses at the gene ends were 3 bases for V and 4 bases for J; bases not matched to a gene: 4. CDR1 ENHRY and CDR2 SYGVKD come from the germline V gene.